This T cell receptor (beta chain) was obtained from a study of T cell responses to AZD1222 COVID-19 vaccine. Sequencing used immunoSEQ multiplex PCR; TCRdb keeps in-frame clones, though not all of them. The sample has about 210,000 clones, approximately 94% seen once. There are 14 residues in the CDR3. V shed 4 bases and J 1 base; nucleotides not matched to a gene: 2. Germline V CDR1 and CDR2: SGHNT, YENEEA. Points from the study as a whole: Only a handful of people who got AZD1222 tested seropositive at baseline. Regions 160-218 and 743-854 held dominance among vaccine-associated CD4 TCRs, which spanned spike. Increased Spike-specific TCR breadth and depth were observed after two AZD1222 doses. White British people made up most donors, females outnumbered males, and clonal diversity was possibly underestimated.

Worth noting for this clone: Its target is unknown.

The specimen was peripheral blood, collected 28 days after the second dose of the MenACWY control vaccine. The chain uses TRBV11-3 and TRBJ2-7; 9 bases align to TRBD1. The receptor was isolated from an adult who received the MenACWY meningococcal vaccine as a control. The CDR3 region is CASSSGTGSYEQYF. CDR3 in DNA: TGTGCCAGCAGCTCCGGGACAGGGTCCTACGAGCAGTACTTC.